The rows below give T cell receptor beta chains drawn from one sample of a study of blood T cell repertoires in COVID-19. TCRdb keeps only in-frame clones here, not all; method: immunoSEQ multiplex PCR. The repertoire consists of 80,000 to 95,000 clones, with about 85% occurring once and the leading ten covering around 39%. The sequenced sample was peripheral blood. The source of these receptors is a man of 80 years or more with acute or convalescent COVID-19. The CDR3 runs from the conserved cysteine through the conserved F or W. Fields, in order: V gene, J gene, D gene, CDR3 protein, CDR3 DNA. A D gene is named only where the DNA matches it firmly.

V: TRBV19; J: TRBJ1-2; D: TRBD1; CDR3: CASSPAGTGVDGYTF; DNA: TGTGCCAGTAGTCCAGCAGGGACAGGGGTTGATGGCTACACCTTC
V: TRBV5-1; J: TRBJ1-1; D: TRBD1; CDR3: CASSLQGANMNTEAFF; DNA: TGCGCCAGCAGCTTGCAGGGGGCGAATATGAACACTGAAGCTTTCTTT
V: TRBV6-6; J: TRBJ1-3; D: -; CDR3: CAAGGNTIYF; DNA: TGTGCCGCCGGGGGAAACACCATATATTTT
V: TRBV28; J: TRBJ1-5; D: TRBD1; CDR3: CASSPPRRGNQPQHF; DNA: TGTGCCAGCAGCCCACCCCGCAGGGGGAATCAGCCCCAGCATTTT
V: TRBV4-1; J: TRBJ2-7; D: TRBD1; CDR3: CASSQIRTGTGGYEQYF; DNA: TGCGCCAGCAGCCAAATTCGTACCGGGACAGGGGGCTACGAGCAGTACTTC
V: TRBV6-5; J: TRBJ2-2; D: -; CDR3: CASIRSRDYTGELFF; DNA: TGTGCCAGCATACGGTCCCGGGACTACACCGGGGAGCTGTTTTTT
V: TRBV14; J: TRBJ2-1; D: -; CDR3: CASSQIQGTEQFF; DNA: TGTGCCAGCAGCCAAATTCAGGGTACTGAGCAGTTCTTC
V: TRBV6-5; J: TRBJ1-5; D: -; CDR3: CASRDFGGNQPQHF; DNA: TGTGCCAGCCGAGACTTCGGGGGCAATCAGCCCCAGCATTTT
V: TRBV28; J: TRBJ2-5; D: -; CDR3: CASSRDLVTQYF; DNA: TGTGCCAGCAGCCGAGATCTCGTGACCCAGTACTTC
V: TRBV6-5; J: TRBJ1-1; D: TRBD1; CDR3: CASSMDRVITEAFF; DNA: TGTGCCAGCAGTATGGACAGGGTTATCACTGAAGCTTTCTTT
V: TRBV6-2/TRBV6-3; J: TRBJ2-3; D: -; CDR3: CASSYSELRGLDTQYF; DNA: TGTGCCAGCAGTTACTCGGAGCTCAGGGGATTAGATACGCAGTATTTT
V: TRBV9; J: TRBJ2-1; D: -; CDR3: CASSVGIHRYEQFF; DNA: TGTGCCAGCAGCGTAGGAATCCATAGATACGAGCAGTTCTTC
V: TRBV29-1; J: TRBJ2-3; D: TRBD2; CDR3: CSVAGTSGRAADTQYF; DNA: TGCAGCGTTGCCGGGACTAGCGGGAGGGCTGCAGATACGCAGTATTTT
V: TRBV27; J: TRBJ2-4; D: -; CDR3: CATSGNTQGKNIQYF; DNA: TGTGCCACCTCAGGGAACACACAGGGTAAAAACATTCAGTACTTC
V: TRBV6-5; J: TRBJ1-4; D: -; CDR3: CASSYSGREEEKLFF; DNA: TGTGCCAGCAGTTACTCCGGCAGGGAGGAGGAAAAACTGTTTTTT
V: TRBV14; J: TRBJ1-1; D: -; CDR3: CASSLATEAFF; DNA: TGTGCCAGCAGCCTGGCCACTGAAGCTTTCTTT
V: TRBV19; J: TRBJ1-5; D: TRBD1; CDR3: CASSRGQGAVQPQHF; DNA: TGTGCCAGTAGTAGGGGACAGGGGGCGGTTCAGCCCCAGCATTTT